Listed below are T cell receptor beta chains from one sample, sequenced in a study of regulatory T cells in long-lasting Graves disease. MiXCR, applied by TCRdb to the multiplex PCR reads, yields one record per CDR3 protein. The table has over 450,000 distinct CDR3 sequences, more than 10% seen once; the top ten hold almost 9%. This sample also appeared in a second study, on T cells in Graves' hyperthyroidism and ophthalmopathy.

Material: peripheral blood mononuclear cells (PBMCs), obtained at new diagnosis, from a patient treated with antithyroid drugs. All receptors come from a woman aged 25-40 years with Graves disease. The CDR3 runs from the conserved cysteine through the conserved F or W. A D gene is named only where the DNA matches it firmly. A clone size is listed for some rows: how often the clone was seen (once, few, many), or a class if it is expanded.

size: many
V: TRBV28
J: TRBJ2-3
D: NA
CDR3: CASSAWDLIASTDTQYF
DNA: TGTGCCAGCAGTGCCTGGGACTTGATTGCTAGCACAGATACGCAGTATTTT

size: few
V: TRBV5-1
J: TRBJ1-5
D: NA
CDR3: CASSLLGTSSVRCQPQHF
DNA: TGCGCCAGCAGCCTCCTAGGGACGTCCTCCGTGCGCTGCCAGCCCCAGCATTTT

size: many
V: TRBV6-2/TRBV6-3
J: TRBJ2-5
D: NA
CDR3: CASSPPRFNGQETQYF
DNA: TGTGCCAGCAGTCCCCCCCGCTTTAACGGCCAAGAGACCCAGTACTTC

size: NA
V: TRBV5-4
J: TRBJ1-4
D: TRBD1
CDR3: CASSRVGGGEKLFF
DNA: TGTGCCAGCAGCAGGGTAGGGGGCGGTGAAAAACTGTTTTTT

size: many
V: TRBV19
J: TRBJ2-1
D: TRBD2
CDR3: CASSIAQLAGGNEQFF
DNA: TGTGCCAGTAGTATAGCCCAACTAGCGGGTGGAAATGAGCAGTTCTTC

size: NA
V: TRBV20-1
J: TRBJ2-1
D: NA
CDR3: CSADIPGRTGLNEQFF
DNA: TGCAGTGCTGATATCCCAGGAAGGACGGGATTGAATGAGCAGTTCTTC

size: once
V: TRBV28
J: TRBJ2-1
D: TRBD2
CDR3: CASLPAGEVHNEQFF
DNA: TGTGCCAGCCTGCCAGCGGGAGAAGTCCACAATGAGCAGTTCTTC

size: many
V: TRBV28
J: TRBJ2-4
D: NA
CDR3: CASSLGDGYYFLAKNIQYF
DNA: TGTGCCAGCAGTTTGGGGGACGGATATTACTTTCTAGCCAAAAACATTCAGTACTTC

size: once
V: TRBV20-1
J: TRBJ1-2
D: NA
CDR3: CSASDGGRANYGYTF
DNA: TGCAGTGCGTCAGACGGGGGCCGAGCTAACTATGGCTACACCTTC

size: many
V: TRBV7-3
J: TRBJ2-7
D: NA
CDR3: CASSLGRYEQYF
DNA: TGTGCCAGCAGCTTAGGCCGCTACGAGCAGTACTTC

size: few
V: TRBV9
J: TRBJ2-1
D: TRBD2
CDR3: CASSPSSGRAGVNEQFF
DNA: TGTGCCAGCAGCCCATCCAGCGGGAGGGCCGGGGTTAATGAGCAGTTCTTC

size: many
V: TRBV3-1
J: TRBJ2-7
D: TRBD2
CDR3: CASSRGLAGSRSHEQYF
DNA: TGTGCCAGCAGCCGGGGACTAGCGGGATCAAGGAGCCACGAGCAGTACTTC

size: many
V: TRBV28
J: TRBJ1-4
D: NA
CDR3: CASSFHRRDRSGKLFF
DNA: TGTGCCAGCAGTTTTCACCGGAGGGATCGCTCGGGAAAACTGTTTTTT

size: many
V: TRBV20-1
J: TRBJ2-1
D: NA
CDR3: CSAPSFDGLYNEQFF
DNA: TGCAGTGCTCCCTCCTTTGATGGACTCTACAATGAGCAGTTCTTC

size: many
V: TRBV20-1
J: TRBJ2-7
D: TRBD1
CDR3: CSARRTGGLWEQYF
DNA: TGCAGTGCTAGAAGGACAGGGGGCTTATGGGAGCAGTACTTC

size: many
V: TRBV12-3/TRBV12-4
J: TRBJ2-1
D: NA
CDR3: CASSFGSNNEQFF
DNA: TGTGCCAGCAGTTTCGGATCCAACAATGAGCAGTTCTTC

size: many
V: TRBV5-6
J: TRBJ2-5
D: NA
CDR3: CASSFQETQYF
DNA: TGTGCCAGCAGCTTCCAAGAGACCCAGTACTTC

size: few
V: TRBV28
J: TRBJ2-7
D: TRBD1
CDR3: CASSGRQGVSYEQYF
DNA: TGTGCCAGCAGTGGGAGACAGGGGGTGTCCTACGAGCAGTACTTC

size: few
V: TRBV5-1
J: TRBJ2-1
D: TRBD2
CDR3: CASLSGTSPWDYNEQFF
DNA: TGCGCCAGCCTTAGCGGGACCTCCCCTTGGGATTACAATGAGCAGTTCTTC

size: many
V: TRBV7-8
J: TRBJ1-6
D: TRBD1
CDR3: CASRVGTGASSPLHF
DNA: TGTGCCAGCAGAGTGGGGACAGGGGCGAGTTCACCCCTCCACTTT

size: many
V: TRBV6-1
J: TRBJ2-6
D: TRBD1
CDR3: CASSRGGGGANVLTF
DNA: TGTGCCAGCAGTCGAGGGGGCGGCGGGGCCAACGTCCTGACTTTC

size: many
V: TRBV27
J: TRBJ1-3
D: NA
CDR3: CASSPRPRSVLFLSGNTIYF
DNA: TGTGCCAGCAGTCCACGCCCCAGGAGCGTATTATTTCTCTCTGGAAACACCATATATTTT

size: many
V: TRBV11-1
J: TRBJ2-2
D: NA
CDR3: CASSRSPYAGELFF
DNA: TGTGCCAGCAGCCGCTCTCCGTACGCCGGGGAGCTGTTTTTT

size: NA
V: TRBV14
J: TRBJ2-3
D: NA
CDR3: CAGSPLRSGNTDTQYF
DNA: TGTGCCGGCAGCCCGCTACGGTCAGGGAACACAGATACGCAGTATTTT